This TCR beta chain came from a study of post-analysis software for immune sequencing data. Study context: Relapsing-remitting, secondary progressive and progressive-relapsing multiple sclerosis were all included among the disease courses. Study-level results: Strong co-clustering by F measure linked samples that shared a preparation batch. The study found TRBV5-6, TRBV5-1 and TRBV20-1 among about 5 TRBV segments more frequent in patients than controls. Multiple sclerosis was associated with a significant reduction in normalized Chao1 diversity relative to controls.

The CDR3 length is 13 residues. The germline V gene encodes CDR1 MGHRA and CDR2 YSYEKL. V lost 0 bases, J lost 8 bases, and 8 bases lay in between. Prepared libraries of TCR beta cDNA carried unique molecular identifiers. Input of about 0.95 to 11 million T cells yielded roughly 0.5 million cDNA molecules. One entry per CDR3 protein, called by TCRdb with MiXCR from the PCR reads. The sample lists over 250,000 distinct CDR3 sequences; less than 40% were seen once. In this sample, this clonotype turned up once. The antigen is unknown. The source material was blood. The origin of this receptor is a girl aged 5 to 17 with multiple sclerosis. This chain uses TRBV4-1 with TRBJ2-1; D call uncertain. The CDR3 nucleotides read TGCGCCAGCAGCCAAGAAAACTCCCATGAGCAGTTCTTC. Translation gives CASSQENSHEQFF.